A selection of T cell receptor beta chains follows, all from one sample in a study of cytomegalovirus exposure and HLA in healthy donors. Method: immunoSEQ multiplex PCR; TCRdb's copy keeps in-frame clones and lacks some. The sample includes about 150,000 clones, around 81% of them seen just once. Sequenced: PBMCs. The receptors come from a middle-aged woman in good health and CMV-seropositive. CDR3s include the opening cysteine and the closing phenylalanine or tryptophan. The order of the fields is D gene, V gene, clone size, J gene, CDR3 protein, CDR3 DNA. The D gene is left open where the match is weak. Clone size is stated in some rows and not others, as once, few, many or a class when expanded.

-,TRBV27,few,TRBJ2-2,CASSPRIANTGELFF,TGTGCCAGCAGCCCCAGGATAGCGAACACCGGGGAGCTGTTTTTT
-,TRBV6-5,-,TRBJ1-4,CASGGYEKLFF,TGTGCCAGCGGGGGGTATGAAAAACTGTTTTTT
TRBD2,TRBV5-6,-,TRBJ2-3,CASSLWPSGKSSHTDTQYF,TGTGCCAGCAGCTTGTGGCCTAGCGGGAAATCTTCACACACAGATACGCAGTATTTT
TRBD1,TRBV27,-,TRBJ1-4,CASKRTGDHEKLFF,TGTGCCAGCAAGAGGACAGGGGACCATGAAAAACTGTTTTTT
TRBD2,TRBV5-1,-,TRBJ2-1,CASRRWTSGSNEQFF,TGCGCCAGCAGAAGGTGGACTAGCGGGAGCAATGAGCAGTTCTTC
-,TRBV20-1,-,TRBJ2-7,CSATTGYEQYF,TGCAGTGCTACGACTGGTTACGAGCAGTACTTC
-,TRBV18,once,TRBJ2-1,CASSPELTEYNEQFF,TGTGCCAGCTCACCAGAATTGACAGAGTACAATGAGCAGTTCTTC
TRBD2,TRBV10-3,-,TRBJ2-1,CAISEPRLAGGLVQFF,TGTGCCATCAGTGAGCCGCGCCTAGCGGGAGGGTTAGTTCAGTTCTTC
TRBD2,TRBV6-6,-,TRBJ2-3,CASSSGLAGGADTQYF,TGTGCCAGCAGTTCCGGACTAGCGGGAGGTGCAGATACGCAGTATTTT
-,TRBV5-1,-,TRBJ2-2,CASSLTGMNTGELFF,TGCGCCAGCAGCTTGACGGGTATGAACACCGGGGAGCTGTTTTTT
-,TRBV5-1,-,TRBJ1-1,CASNRVAGSTEAFF,TGCGCCAGCAATAGGGTTGCGGGTTCCACTGAAGCTTTCTTT
TRBD1,TRBV30,-,TRBJ1-4,CAWSGDRGVNEKLFF,TGTGCCTGGAGTGGCGACAGGGGCGTCAATGAAAAACTGTTTTTT
TRBD2,TRBV19,-,TRBJ2-2,CASSMPPLAGVPGELFF,TGTGCCAGTAGTATGCCCCCTCTAGCGGGAGTCCCCGGGGAGCTGTTTTTT
TRBD1,TRBV7-3,-,TRBJ2-1,CASSLQGELYNEQFF,TGTGCCAGCAGCTTACAGGGGGAACTCTACAATGAGCAGTTCTTC
-,TRBV2,once,TRBJ1-4,CASSEAPDSFNEKLFF,TGTGCCAGCAGTGAAGCCCCCGACAGTTTTAATGAAAAACTGTTTTTT